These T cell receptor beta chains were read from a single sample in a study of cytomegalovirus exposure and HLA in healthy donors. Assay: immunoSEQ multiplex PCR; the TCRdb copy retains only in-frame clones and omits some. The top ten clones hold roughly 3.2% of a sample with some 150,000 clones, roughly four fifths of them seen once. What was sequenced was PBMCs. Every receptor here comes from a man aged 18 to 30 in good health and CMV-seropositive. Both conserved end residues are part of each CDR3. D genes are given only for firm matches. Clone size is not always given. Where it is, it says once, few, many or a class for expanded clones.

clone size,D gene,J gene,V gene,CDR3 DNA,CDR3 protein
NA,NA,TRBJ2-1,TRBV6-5,TGTGCCAGCAGGCTAAACAATGAGCAGTTCTTC,CASRLNNEQFF
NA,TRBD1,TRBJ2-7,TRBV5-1,TGCGCCAGCAGCGCACGGGACAGGGGCTACGAGCAGTACTTC,CASSARDRGYEQYF
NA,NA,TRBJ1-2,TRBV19,TGTGCCAGTACTTCCTCCCCCCGTGGCTACACCTTC,CASTSSPRGYTF
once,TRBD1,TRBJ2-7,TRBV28,TGTGCCAGCAGTCACCGACAGGGCTCCTACGAGCAGTACTTC,CASSHRQGSYEQYF
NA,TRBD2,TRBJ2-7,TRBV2,TGTGCCAGCAGGGATAGCGGGAGGCCCCGATCCTACGAGCAGTACTTC,CASRDSGRPRSYEQYF
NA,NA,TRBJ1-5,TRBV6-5,TGTGCCAGCAGTTCCAGGGGCCTTAGCAATCAGCCCCAGCATTTT,CASSSRGLSNQPQHF
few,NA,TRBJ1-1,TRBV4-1,TGCGCCAGCAGCCAAGATGTGCTCCAGGGGCTAAACACTGAAGCTTTCTTT,CASSQDVLQGLNTEAFF
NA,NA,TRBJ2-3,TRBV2,TGTGCCAGCCCAATAGGGCGGGACACAGATACGCAGTATTTT,CASPIGRDTDTQYF
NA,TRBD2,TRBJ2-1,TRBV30,TGTGCCTGGAGTTCAAGGACTAGCGGGAGGTCTTACAATGAGCAGTTCTTC,CAWSSRTSGRSYNEQFF
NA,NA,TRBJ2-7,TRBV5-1,TGCGCCAGCAGCTTACATGAGGTTGAGGACGAGCAGTACTTC,CASSLHEVEDEQYF
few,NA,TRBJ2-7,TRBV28,TGTGCCAGCAGTGTTAGGGGCGTCTACGAGCAGTACTTC,CASSVRGVYEQYF
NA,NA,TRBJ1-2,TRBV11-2,TGTGCCAGCAGCTCGTCTACCAGGGGCGACTATGGCTACACCTTC,CASSSSTRGDYGYTF
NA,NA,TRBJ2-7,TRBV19,TGTGCCAGTAGTATGATGTCAGTCAACGAGCAGTACTTC,CASSMMSVNEQYF
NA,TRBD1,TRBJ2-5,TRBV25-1,TGTGCCAGCAGTGAATCTTCGGGACAGCGGCAAGAGACCCAGTACTTC,CASSESSGQRQETQYF
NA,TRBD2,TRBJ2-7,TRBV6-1,TGTGCCAGCAGTGAACCCCTTCGAGCGGGAGGAGGCGAGCAGTACTTC,CASSEPLRAGGGEQYF
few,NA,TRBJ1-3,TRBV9,TGTGCCAGCAGCGTAGAGGGGCCGTTCCTTACTGGAAACACCATATATTTT,CASSVEGPFLTGNTIYF
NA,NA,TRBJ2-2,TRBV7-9,TGTGCCAGCAGCTTTAGAGTTACCGGGGAGCTGTTTTTT,CASSFRVTGELFF
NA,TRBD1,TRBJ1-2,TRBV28,TGTGCCAGCAGTTCAACCGGGACAGTCTATGGCTACACCTTC,CASSSTGTVYGYTF
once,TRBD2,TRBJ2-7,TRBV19,TGTGCCAGCAGGACTAGCGGGGGCTACGAGCAGTACTTC,CASRTSGGYEQYF
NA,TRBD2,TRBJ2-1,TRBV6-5,TGTGCCAGCAGTTACTCATACAGCGGGGGCTACAATGAGCAGTTCTTC,CASSYSYSGGYNEQFF
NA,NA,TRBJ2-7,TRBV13,TGTGCCAGCAGCCAACAGACACAACGGTACGAGCAGTACTTC,CASSQQTQRYEQYF
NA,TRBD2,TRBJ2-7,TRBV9,TGTGCCAGCAGCCCCACAGGTCGTCTAGCGGGAGTCCGCGAGCAGTACTTC,CASSPTGRLAGVREQYF
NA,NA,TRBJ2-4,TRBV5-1,TGCGCCAGCAGCTTTTTCCCGAGACAGCAAAACATTCAGTACTTC,CASSFFPRQQNIQYF
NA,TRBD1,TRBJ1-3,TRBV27,TGTGCCAGCAGTTCTGCCGGGACAGGGGATAGAAACACCATATATTTT,CASSSAGTGDRNTIYF
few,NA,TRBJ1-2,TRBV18,TGTGCCAGCTCACCACTCGACTCTAACTATGGCTACACCTTC,CASSPLDSNYGYTF
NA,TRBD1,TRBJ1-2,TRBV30,TGTGCCTGGAGTGTAGTGAACAGGGGGCGAGAGAACTATGGCTACACCTTC,CAWSVVNRGRENYGYTF
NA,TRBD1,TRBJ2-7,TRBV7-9,TGTGCCAGCAGCCCCCGGGACAGCTCCTACGAGCAGTACTTC,CASSPRDSSYEQYF
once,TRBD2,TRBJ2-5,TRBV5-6,TGTGCCAGCAGCTTGCCGAGCGGGGGGGAGACCCAGTACTTC,CASSLPSGGETQYF
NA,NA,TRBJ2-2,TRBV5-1,TGCGCCAGCAGCTTGTCACAGGGGAACACCGGGGAGCTGTTTTTT,CASSLSQGNTGELFF
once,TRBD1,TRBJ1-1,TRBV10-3,TGTGCCATCAGCGCCGGGACAGGGGCGCCAAGGGCTTTCTTT,CAISAGTGAPRAFF
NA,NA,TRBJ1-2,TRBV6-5,TGTGCCAGCAGTTACTCGGGGACTAAGTCACGTCGAGGCTACACCTTC,CASSYSGTKSRRGYTF
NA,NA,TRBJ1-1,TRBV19,TGTGCCAGTAGACCTGAAATCTGGCAGAACACTGAAGCTTTCTTT,CASRPEIWQNTEAFF
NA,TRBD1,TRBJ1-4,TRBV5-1,TGCGCCAGCAGAGACCGCACAGGGGGCAGATGGGAAAAACTGTTTTTT,CASRDRTGGRWEKLFF
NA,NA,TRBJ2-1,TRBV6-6,TGTGCCAGCAGTAAGGGGGCTCGGGGGGGCTGGAATGAGCAGTTCTTC,CASSKGARGGWNEQFF
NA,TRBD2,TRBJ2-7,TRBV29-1,TGCAGCGCTAAAAGCGGGAGGGTGGGTGAGCAGTACTTC,CSAKSGRVGEQYF
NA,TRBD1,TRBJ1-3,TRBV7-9,TGTGCCAGCAGCTCCTGGACAGGGTTGGCTGGAAACACCATATATTTT,CASSSWTGLAGNTIYF
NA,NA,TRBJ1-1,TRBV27,TGTGCCAGCAGTTTACGGGGGGGTCCTGTGGGAGCTTTCTTT,CASSLRGGPVGAFF
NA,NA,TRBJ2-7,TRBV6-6,TGTGCCAGCGCGACGGGAGTCTCCTCCGAGCAGTACTTC,CASATGVSSEQYF
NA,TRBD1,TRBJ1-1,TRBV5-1,TGCGCCAGCAGCCTTACGACAGGGGGTACTGAAGCTTTCTTT,CASSLTTGGTEAFF
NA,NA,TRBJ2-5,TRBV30,TGTGCCTGGAGTCGCGCGTACCAAGAGACCCAGTACTTC,CAWSRAYQETQYF
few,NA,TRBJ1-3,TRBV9,TGTGCCAGCAGCGTACGCTCTGGAAACACCATATATTTT,CASSVRSGNTIYF
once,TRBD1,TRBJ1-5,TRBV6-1,TGTGCCAGCAATCAACAGGGGTGGAACAATCAGCCCCAGCATTTT,CASNQQGWNNQPQHF
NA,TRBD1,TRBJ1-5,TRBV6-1,TGTGCCAGCAGTGGACAGGACAGGAGCAATCAGCCCCAGCATTTT,CASSGQDRSNQPQHF
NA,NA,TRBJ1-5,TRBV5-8,TGTGCCAGCAACCTCCCGAGGAAGAGCAATCAGCCCCAGCATTTT,CASNLPRKSNQPQHF
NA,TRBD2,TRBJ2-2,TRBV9,TGTGCCAGCAGCGGCGCCTCTAGCGGCCTGGACACCGGGGAGCTGTTTTTT,CASSGASSGLDTGELFF
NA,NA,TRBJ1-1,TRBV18,TGTGCCAGCTTTACCACGACTAGGAACACTGAAGCTTTCTTT,CASFTTTRNTEAFF
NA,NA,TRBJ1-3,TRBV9,TGTGCCAGCGGCCCCTCCTTAAGGGGATCACTAAACACCATATATTTT,CASGPSLRGSLNTIYF
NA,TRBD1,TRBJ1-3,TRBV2,TGTGCCAGCAGTGGAGGGGACAGCCTCTCTGGAAACACCATATATTTT,CASSGGDSLSGNTIYF
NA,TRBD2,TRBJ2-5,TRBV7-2,TGTGCCAGCAGCTTTCCGGGACTAGGATTGACCCAGTACTTC,CASSFPGLGLTQYF
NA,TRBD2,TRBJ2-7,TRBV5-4,TGTGCCAGCAGCTTTTACGGGACTAGCGGGAGTAACGAGCAGTACTTC,CASSFYGTSGSNEQYF
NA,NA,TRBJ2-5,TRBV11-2,TGTGCCAGCAGCTTTGTCCCCGGGACCCAGTACTTC,CASSFVPGTQYF
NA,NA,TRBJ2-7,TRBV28,TGTGCCAGCAAGAGGAGGGGCGCTCCCTACGAGCAGTACTTC,CASKRRGAPYEQYF